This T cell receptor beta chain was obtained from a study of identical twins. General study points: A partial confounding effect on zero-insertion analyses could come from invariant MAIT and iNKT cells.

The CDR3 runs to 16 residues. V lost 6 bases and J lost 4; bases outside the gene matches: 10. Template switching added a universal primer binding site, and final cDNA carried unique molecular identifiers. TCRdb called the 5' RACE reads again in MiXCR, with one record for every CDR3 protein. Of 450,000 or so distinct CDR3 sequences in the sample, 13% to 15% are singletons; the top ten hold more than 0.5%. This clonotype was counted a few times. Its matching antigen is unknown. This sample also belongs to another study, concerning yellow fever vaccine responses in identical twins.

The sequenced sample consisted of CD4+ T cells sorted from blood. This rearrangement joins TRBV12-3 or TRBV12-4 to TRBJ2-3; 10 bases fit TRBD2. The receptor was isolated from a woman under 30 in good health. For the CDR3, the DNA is TGTGCCAGCAGAGTCGAGAGCGGGGGGGCGGCAGATACGCAGTATTTT. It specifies CASRVESGGAADTQYF.